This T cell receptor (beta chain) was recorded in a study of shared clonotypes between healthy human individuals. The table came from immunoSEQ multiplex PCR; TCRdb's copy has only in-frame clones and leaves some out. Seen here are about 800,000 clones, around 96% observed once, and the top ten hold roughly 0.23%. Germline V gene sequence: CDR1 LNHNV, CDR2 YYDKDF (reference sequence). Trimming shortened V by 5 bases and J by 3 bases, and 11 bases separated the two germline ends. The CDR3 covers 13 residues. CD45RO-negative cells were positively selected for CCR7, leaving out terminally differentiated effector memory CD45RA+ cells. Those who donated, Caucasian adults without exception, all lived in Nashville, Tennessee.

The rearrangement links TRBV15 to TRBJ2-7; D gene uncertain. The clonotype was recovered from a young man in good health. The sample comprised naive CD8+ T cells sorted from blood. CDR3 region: CATSPDGYYEQYF. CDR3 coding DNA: TGTGCCACCAGCCCAGACGGATACTACGAGCAGTACTTC.